This is a list of T cell receptor beta chains from one sample in a study of blood T cell repertoires in COVID-19. The table came from immunoSEQ multiplex PCR; TCRdb's copy has only in-frame clones and leaves some out. Found here are hundreds of thousands of clones, approximately 86% of them singletons; the top ten hold over 1%. The sample comprised peripheral blood. These receptors were obtained from a man in his 70s with acute or convalescent COVID-19. CDR3s include the opening cysteine and the closing phenylalanine or tryptophan. Each record gives: J gene, clone size, V gene, D gene, CDR3 DNA, CDR3 protein. The D gene is left open where the match is weak. Part of the rows lack a size; the others show once, few, many or a class for expanded clones.

TRBJ1-1 | - | TRBV19 | - | TGTGCCAGTAGTATTAACAAGAACACTGAAGCTTTCTTT | CASSINKNTEAFF
TRBJ2-1 | once | TRBV6-2/TRBV6-3 | TRBD2 | TGTGCCAGCAGTCGCCTAGCGGGGGAGGAGCAGTTCTTC | CASSRLAGEEQFF
TRBJ2-1 | - | TRBV5-4 | - | TGTGCCAGCAGCTGGGAGGACGACTCCTACAATGAGCAGTTCTTC | CASSWEDDSYNEQFF
TRBJ2-7 | once | TRBV9 | TRBD2 | TGTGCCAGCAGCTCCCCCGGCGGGAGGGCCTCCTACGAGCAGTACTTC | CASSSPGGRASYEQYF
TRBJ2-7 | - | TRBV7-2 | - | TGTGCCAGCAGCTTAGGACAGGCGAGCTCCTACGAGCAGTACTTC | CASSLGQASSYEQYF
TRBJ2-2 | few | TRBV28 | TRBD2 | TGTGCCAGCAGTTTATGGAGCGGGGGGACCGGGGAGCTGTTTTTT | CASSLWSGGTGELFF
TRBJ2-2 | - | TRBV24-1 | TRBD1 | TGTGCCACCCAACGACAGGGTTCCGGGGAGCTGTTTTTT | CATQRQGSGELFF
TRBJ1-6 | - | TRBV12-2 | - | TGTGCAAGTCGCTTACCGACAGGCCCCTATAATTCACCCCTCCACTTT | CASRLPTGPYNSPLHF
TRBJ2-7 | - | TRBV9 | TRBD2 | TGTGCCAGCAGCCCCACCGGGACTAGCGCCTACGAGCAGTACTTC | CASSPTGTSAYEQYF
TRBJ2-2 | - | TRBV7-9 | - | TGTGCCAGCAGGCCTAGGTCGGGCACCGGGGAGCTGTTTTTT | CASRPRSGTGELFF
TRBJ2-6 | - | TRBV30 | TRBD1 | TGTGCCTGGACAGGGGGCCCTGGGGCCAACGTCCTGACTTTC | CAWTGGPGANVLTF
TRBJ1-1 | - | TRBV2 | TRBD1 | TGTGCCAGCAGTGAACAGGGGGCACTCACTGAAGCTTTCTTT | CASSEQGALTEAFF
TRBJ1-1 | - | TRBV4-2 | - | TGTGCCAGCAGCCAAGACCGGGAGAACACTGAAGCTTTCTTT | CASSQDRENTEAFF
TRBJ2-7 | - | TRBV5-6 | - | TGTGCCAGCAGCTGGAGGGACAGCCCCCCAGGGGAGCAGTACTTC | CASSWRDSPPGEQYF
TRBJ1-5 | - | TRBV27 | - | TGTGCCAGCAGTTTACACAGGCAGGGTCAGCCCCAGCATTTT | CASSLHRQGQPQHF
TRBJ2-1 | - | TRBV6-2/TRBV6-3 | TRBD2 | TGTGCCAGCAGTTACCCGGCGCTAGCGGGCACTTCCTCCTACAATGAGCAGTTCTTC | CASSYPALAGTSSYNEQFF
TRBJ1-2 | - | TRBV24-1 | TRBD1 | TGTGCCACCCGAGGGGACAGGGGGTTCGGTATCGATGGCTACACCTTC | CATRGDRGFGIDGYTF
TRBJ1-4 | - | TRBV28 | TRBD1 | TGTGCCAGCACAGGGACAGGGTATGAAAAACTGTTTTTT | CASTGTGYEKLFF
TRBJ1-6 | - | TRBV4-2 | TRBD1 | TGTGCCAGCAGCCAAGGGGACAGTAATTCACCCCTCCACTTT | CASSQGDSNSPLHF
TRBJ1-3 | - | TRBV3-1/TRBV3-2 | - | TGTGCCAGCAGCCAAGATCCCGGGAGCTCTGGAAACACCATATATTTT | CASSQDPGSSGNTIYF
TRBJ1-4 | once | TRBV6-5 | TRBD1 | TGTGCCAGCAGTCTAGACAGGGATGAAAAACTGTTTTTT | CASSLDRDEKLFF
TRBJ1-6 | once | TRBV4-1 | - | TGCGCCAGCAGCCAAGAGCTGAGAGGAAACATTTCACCCCTCCACTTT | CASSQELRGNISPLHF
TRBJ1-1 | - | TRBV5-4 | - | TGTGCCAGCAGCTTGATGGGCGGGGCGAACACTGAAGCTTTCTTT | CASSLMGGANTEAFF
TRBJ2-7 | - | TRBV6-5 | TRBD2 | TGTGCCAGCGCTGGGAGGGGCTACGAGCAGTACTTC | CASAGRGYEQYF
TRBJ1-2 | - | TRBV19 | - | TGTGCCAGTAGTATAACAGGGCGCATAACCTATGGCTACACCTTC | CASSITGRITYGYTF
TRBJ1-4 | - | TRBV6-6 | - | TGTGCCAGCAGTTGGAGGTTGACTAATGAAAAACTGTTTTTT | CASSWRLTNEKLFF
TRBJ1-2 | - | TRBV6-5 | - | TGTGCCAGCAGTTACTCGATTGGCCCTTATGGCTACACCTTC | CASSYSIGPYGYTF
TRBJ2-2 | - | TRBV4-1 | TRBD1 | TGCGCCAGCAGCCTACCCAGGGGGTCAGCTAACACCGGGGAGCTGTTTTTT | CASSLPRGSANTGELFF
TRBJ1-6 | - | TRBV19 | - | TGTGCCAGTAGTCCCCGACACGGAAATTCACCCCTCCACTTT | CASSPRHGNSPLHF
TRBJ2-1 | - | TRBV6-5 | TRBD1 | TGTGCCAGCAGGAGGACAGGGCGATACAATGAGCAGTTCTTC | CASRRTGRYNEQFF
TRBJ1-1 | - | TRBV7-9 | - | TGTGCCAGCAGCTTAGGGACAGCAAACACTGAAGCTTTCTTT | CASSLGTANTEAFF
TRBJ2-7 | - | TRBV5-4 | TRBD2 | TGTGCCAGCAGCTCCAGATGGGGGGGAGAGGGCCACGAGCAGTACTTC | CASSSRWGGEGHEQYF
TRBJ2-7 | once | TRBV4-2 | TRBD2 | TGTGCCAGCAGCCAAGAGGTTGGGGGAGGGCCTGGCGAGCAGTACTTC | CASSQEVGGGPGEQYF
TRBJ2-7 | once | TRBV12-3/TRBV12-4 | - | TGTGCCAGCAGTCTAACCGCTCAGGGTGGGCAGTACTTC | CASSLTAQGGQYF
TRBJ2-6 | - | TRBV9 | TRBD1 | TGTGCCAGCAGCGGTTGGGACAGGGGGGCCAACGTCCTGACTTTC | CASSGWDRGANVLTF
TRBJ1-1 | once | TRBV29-1 | TRBD1 | TGCAGCGTTGGAACAGGGGTAGGCACTGAAGCTTTCTTT | CSVGTGVGTEAFF
TRBJ1-2 | - | TRBV4-2 | - | TGTGCCAGCAGGCTAGTCCAAGGATTTTTGAACTATGGCTACACCTTC | CASRLVQGFLNYGYTF
TRBJ2-7 | - | TRBV3-1/TRBV3-2 | - | TGTGCCAGCAGCCAAGCGGGGGAGCAGTACTTC | CASSQAGEQYF
TRBJ1-3 | few | TRBV9 | TRBD1 | TGTGCCAGCAGCACAGGGGGCTCTGGAAACACCATATATTTT | CASSTGGSGNTIYF
TRBJ1-2 | - | TRBV4-1 | TRBD1 | TGCGCCAGCAGCCGGGGACAGGGGGCGGGCTATGGCTACACCTTC | CASSRGQGAGYGYTF
TRBJ2-1 | - | TRBV5-1 | - | TGCGCCAGCAGCTTAGTAGGGGGCAATGAGCAGTTCTTC | CASSLVGGNEQFF
TRBJ1-2 | - | TRBV5-5 | - | TGTGCCAGCAGCCGCACCTTGGTAGGGAGCTCCAACTATGGCTACACCTTC | CASSRTLVGSSNYGYTF
TRBJ2-3 | - | TRBV7-2 | - | TGTGCCAGCAGCTGGAGTAGCACAGATACGCAGTATTTT | CASSWSSTDTQYF
TRBJ1-2 | - | TRBV4-2 | TRBD1 | TGTGCCAGCAGCCAACCGACCGAGGGGGCAAGGGATGGCTACACCTTC | CASSQPTEGARDGYTF
TRBJ2-3 | - | TRBV10-3 | TRBD2 | TGTGCCATCAGTCTAGCGGGTGGCACAGATACGCAGTATTTT | CAISLAGGTDTQYF
TRBJ2-4 | - | TRBV28 | - | TGTGCCAGCAGTTTTGGGCAGGTTCATGGCATTCAGTACTTC | CASSFGQVHGIQYF
TRBJ2-1 | - | TRBV28 | - | TGTGCCAGCAGTCCCCCTCGGACTGTAAACAATGAGCAGTTCTTC | CASSPPRTVNNEQFF
TRBJ2-1 | - | TRBV24-1 | TRBD1 | TGTGCCACCAGGGGGAGTGGGACAGGAGGGTACAATGAGCAGTTCTTC | CATRGSGTGGYNEQFF
TRBJ1-2 | - | TRBV19 | - | TGTGCCAGTAGAGAGCTTTATGGCTACACCTTC | CASRELYGYTF
TRBJ2-2 | - | TRBV29-1 | - | TGCAGCGCCTATTCGCCTCAGGGTACCGGGGAGCTGTTTTTT | CSAYSPQGTGELFF
TRBJ2-5 | - | TRBV7-9 | TRBD1 | TGTGCCAGCAGCTACTCGGGACAGGGTCTAAGATCAGAGACCCAGTACTTC | CASSYSGQGLRSETQYF
TRBJ1-2 | - | TRBV5-1 | - | TGCGCCAGCAGCTTGGGTGGACAGCAGACGGGCTACACCTTC | CASSLGGQQTGYTF
TRBJ2-3 | - | TRBV9 | - | TGTGCCAGCAGCGTAGCTACAGGGTATGGGGGCACAGATACGCAGTATTTT | CASSVATGYGGTDTQYF
TRBJ1-6 | once | TRBV9 | - | TGTGCCAGCAGCGTAGGGGGGGAATCACCCCTCCACTTT | CASSVGGESPLHF
TRBJ2-1 | - | TRBV7-3 | - | TGTGCCAGCAGCCTAAGTTCTATGCGCAATGAGCAGTTCTTC | CASSLSSMRNEQFF